A selection of T cell receptor beta chains follows, all from one sample in a study of PD-L1 blockade in urothelial cancer. Only in-frame clones appear in the TCRdb table, and some are missing; sequencing was by immunoSEQ multiplex PCR. This table holds about 32,000 clones, over 70% found once. This material consisted of PBMCs, taken around atezolizumab (anti-PD-L1) treatment. Receptor source: a man aged 50 to 60 with urothelial cancer. The CDR3 runs from the conserved cysteine through the conserved F or W. The D gene is left open where the match is weak.

j_call,d_call,v_call,cdr3_aa,cdr3_nt
TRBJ1-1,NA,TRBV20-1,CSARIRTEAFF,TGCAGTGCTAGAATTAGAACTGAAGCTTTCTTT
TRBJ2-5,TRBD1,TRBV5-1,CASSSTGGSVQETQYF,TGCGCCAGCAGCTCTACAGGGGGCTCGGTCCAAGAGACCCAGTACTTC
TRBJ1-4,NA,TRBV6-6,CASKSGYNEKLFF,TGTGCCAGCAAATCAGGCTATAATGAAAAACTGTTTTTT
TRBJ2-7,TRBD1,TRBV27,CASSSRGTGPYEQYF,TGTGCCAGCAGTTCCCGGGGGACAGGACCGTACGAGCAGTACTTC
TRBJ2-5,NA,TRBV12-1,CASSFSGGAQETQYF,TGTGCCAGCAGCTTTAGCGGGGGGGCCCAAGAGACCCAGTACTTC
TRBJ2-5,TRBD2,TRBV6-5,CASSRWTSGQETQYF,TGTGCCAGCAGTCGCTGGACTAGCGGTCAAGAGACCCAGTACTTC
TRBJ2-7,NA,TRBV6-5,CASSYPTVREQYF,TGTGCCAGCAGTTACCCCACGGTCCGGGAGCAGTACTTC
TRBJ2-3,TRBD1,TRBV7-8,CASSYGQGGDTQYF,TGTGCCAGCAGCTATGGACAGGGAGGAGATACGCAGTATTTT
TRBJ1-2,TRBD1,TRBV29-1,CSAYLTGGSGYTF,TGCAGCGCCTATCTGACAGGGGGCTCTGGCTACACCTTC
TRBJ1-1,NA,TRBV30,CAWSVSGGTEAFF,TGTGCCTGGAGTGTGTCTGGGGGGACTGAAGCTTTCTTT
TRBJ2-7,TRBD1,TRBV11-2,CASSLGQEKSYEQYF,TGTGCCAGCAGCTTGGGACAGGAAAAAAGCTACGAGCAGTACTTC
TRBJ2-7,NA,TRBV5-7,CASSPLIEGGEQYF,TGTGCCAGCAGCCCCCTCATAGAGGGAGGCGAGCAGTACTTC
TRBJ2-3,NA,TRBV29-1,CSVERGTDTQYF,TGCAGCGTTGAGAGAGGAACAGATACGCAGTATTTT
TRBJ2-1,TRBD2,TRBV10-2,CASSTKAGGRHNEQFF,TGCGCCAGCAGCACAAAGGCGGGAGGCCGGCACAATGAGCAGTTCTTC
TRBJ1-6,NA,TRBV9,CASSVDRTARVGSPLHF,TGTGCCAGCAGCGTAGACAGGACGGCCCGCGTTGGTTCACCCCTCCACTTT
TRBJ1-6,TRBD1,TRBV19,CASTMTGRNSPLHF,TGTGCCAGTACCATGACAGGGAGGAATTCACCCCTCCACTTT
TRBJ2-1,NA,TRBV29-1,CSVESGGVGSNEQFF,TGCAGCGTTGAGTCCGGGGGAGTTGGCAGCAATGAGCAGTTCTTC
TRBJ1-5,NA,TRBV28,CASSPRDFNQPQHF,TGTGCCAGCAGCCCCCGGGACTTCAATCAGCCCCAGCATTTT
TRBJ2-7,NA,TRBV5-1,CASSLASGGLAYEQYF,TGCGCCAGCAGCTTGGCGTCCGGGGGATTAGCCTACGAGCAGTACTTC
TRBJ2-3,NA,TRBV5-1,CASSPSTDTQYF,TGCGCCAGCAGCCCTAGCACAGATACGCAGTATTTT
TRBJ2-7,TRBD1,TRBV5-4,CASSLYRTGVYEQYF,TGTGCCAGCAGCTTGTACCGGACAGGGGTTTACGAGCAGTACTTC
TRBJ2-7,NA,TRBV7-8,CASSFSDEQYF,TGTGCCAGCAGCTTTAGCGACGAGCAGTACTTC
TRBJ2-5,NA,TRBV5-1,CASSTIGGGSQETQYF,TGCGCCAGCAGCACTATAGGGGGGGGGAGCCAAGAGACCCAGTACTTC
TRBJ2-1,NA,TRBV27,CASSLSEAYNEQFF,TGTGCCAGCAGTTTGAGCGAAGCCTACAATGAGCAGTTCTTC
TRBJ1-6,NA,TRBV6-5,CASSYPGNSPLHF,TGTGCCAGCAGTTACCCAGGGAATTCACCCCTCCACTTT
TRBJ1-2,TRBD1,TRBV28,CASSNPKPGQGYGYTF,TGTGCCAGCAGCAACCCAAAACCGGGACAGGGTTATGGCTACACCTTC
TRBJ1-2,TRBD1,TRBV27,CASSTRDRGLVYGYTF,TGTGCCAGCAGTACGCGGGACAGGGGGCTTGTTTATGGCTACACCTTC
TRBJ2-1,NA,TRBV11-3,CASSSLAGEQFF,TGTGCCAGCAGCTCACTAGCTGGTGAGCAGTTCTTC
TRBJ2-6,NA,TRBV19,CASSITGTGANVLTF,TGTGCCAGTAGTATAACAGGGACTGGGGCCAACGTCCTGACTTTC
TRBJ2-7,TRBD1,TRBV5-4,CASSPGQGPYEQYF,TGTGCCAGCAGCCCGGGACAGGGCCCCTACGAGCAGTACTTC
TRBJ2-6,TRBD2,TRBV9,CASSVRREGGEGGANVLTF,TGTGCCAGCAGCGTCCGGAGGGAGGGAGGGGAGGGAGGGGCCAACGTCCTGACTTTC